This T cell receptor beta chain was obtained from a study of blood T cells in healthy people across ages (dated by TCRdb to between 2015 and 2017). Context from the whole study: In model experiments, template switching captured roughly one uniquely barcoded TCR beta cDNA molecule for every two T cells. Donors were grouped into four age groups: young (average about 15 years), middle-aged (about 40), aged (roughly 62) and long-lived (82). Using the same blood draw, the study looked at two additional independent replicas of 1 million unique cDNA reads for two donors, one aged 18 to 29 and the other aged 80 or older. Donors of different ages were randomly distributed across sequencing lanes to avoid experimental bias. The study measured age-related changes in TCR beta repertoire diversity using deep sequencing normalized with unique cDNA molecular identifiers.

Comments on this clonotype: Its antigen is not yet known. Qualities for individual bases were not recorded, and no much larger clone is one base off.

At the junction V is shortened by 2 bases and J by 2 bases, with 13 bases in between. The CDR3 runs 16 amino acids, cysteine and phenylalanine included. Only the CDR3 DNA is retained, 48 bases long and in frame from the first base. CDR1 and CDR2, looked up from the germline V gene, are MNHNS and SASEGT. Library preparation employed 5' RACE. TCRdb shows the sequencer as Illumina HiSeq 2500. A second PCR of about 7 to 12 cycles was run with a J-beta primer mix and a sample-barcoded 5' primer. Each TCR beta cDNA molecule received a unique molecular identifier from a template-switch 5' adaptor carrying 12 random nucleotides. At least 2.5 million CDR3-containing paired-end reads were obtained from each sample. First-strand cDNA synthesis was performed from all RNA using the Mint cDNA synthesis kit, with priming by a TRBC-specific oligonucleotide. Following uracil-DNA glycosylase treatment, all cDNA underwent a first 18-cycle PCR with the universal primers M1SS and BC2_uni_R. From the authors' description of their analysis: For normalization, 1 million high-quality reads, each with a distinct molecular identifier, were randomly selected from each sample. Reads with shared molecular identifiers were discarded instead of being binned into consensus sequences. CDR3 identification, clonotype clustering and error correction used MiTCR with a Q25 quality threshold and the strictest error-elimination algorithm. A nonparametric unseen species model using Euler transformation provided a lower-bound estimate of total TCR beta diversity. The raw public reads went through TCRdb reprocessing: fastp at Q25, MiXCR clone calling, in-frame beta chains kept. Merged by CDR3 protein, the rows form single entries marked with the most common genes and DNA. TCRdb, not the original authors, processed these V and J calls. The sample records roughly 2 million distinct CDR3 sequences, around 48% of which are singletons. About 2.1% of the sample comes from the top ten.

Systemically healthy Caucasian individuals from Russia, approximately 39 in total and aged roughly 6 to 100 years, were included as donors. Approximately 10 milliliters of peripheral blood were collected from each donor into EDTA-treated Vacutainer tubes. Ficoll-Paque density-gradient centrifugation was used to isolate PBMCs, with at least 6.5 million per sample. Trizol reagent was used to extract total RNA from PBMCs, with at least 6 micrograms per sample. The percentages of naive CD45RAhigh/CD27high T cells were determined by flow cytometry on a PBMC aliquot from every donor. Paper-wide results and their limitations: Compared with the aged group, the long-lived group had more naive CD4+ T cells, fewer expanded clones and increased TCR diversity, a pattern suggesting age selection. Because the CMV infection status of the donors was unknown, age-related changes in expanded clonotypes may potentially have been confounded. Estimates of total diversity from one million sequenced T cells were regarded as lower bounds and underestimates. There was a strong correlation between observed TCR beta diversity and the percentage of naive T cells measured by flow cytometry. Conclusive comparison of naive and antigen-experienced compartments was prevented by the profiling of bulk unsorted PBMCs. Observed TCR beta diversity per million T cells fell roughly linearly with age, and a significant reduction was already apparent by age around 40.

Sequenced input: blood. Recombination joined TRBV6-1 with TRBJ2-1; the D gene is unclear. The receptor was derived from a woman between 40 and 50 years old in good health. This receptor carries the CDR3 CASSENDGSTYNEQFF. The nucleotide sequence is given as TGTGCCAGCAGTGAAAATGACGGCTCAACCTACAATGAGCAGTTCTTC.